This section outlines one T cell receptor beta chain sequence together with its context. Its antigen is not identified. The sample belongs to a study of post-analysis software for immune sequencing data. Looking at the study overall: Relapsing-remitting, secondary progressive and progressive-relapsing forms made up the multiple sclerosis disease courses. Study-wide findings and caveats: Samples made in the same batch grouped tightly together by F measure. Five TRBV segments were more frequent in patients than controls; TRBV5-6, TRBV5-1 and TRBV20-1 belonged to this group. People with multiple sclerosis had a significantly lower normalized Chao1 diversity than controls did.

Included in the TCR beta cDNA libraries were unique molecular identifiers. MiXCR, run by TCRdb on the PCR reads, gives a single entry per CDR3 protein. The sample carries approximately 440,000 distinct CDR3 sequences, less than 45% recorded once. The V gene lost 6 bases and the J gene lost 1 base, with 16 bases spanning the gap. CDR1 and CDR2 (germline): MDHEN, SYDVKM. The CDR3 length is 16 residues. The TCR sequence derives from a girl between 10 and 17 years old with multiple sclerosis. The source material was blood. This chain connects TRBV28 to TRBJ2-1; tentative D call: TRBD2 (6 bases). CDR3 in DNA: TGTGCCAGCAGCCGGCCGGGACTCAGATCCTACAATGAGCAGTTCTTC. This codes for CASSRPGLRSYNEQFF.